This TCR beta chain was observed in a study of low-dose radiotherapy and immunotherapy resistance in tumors. The CDR3 covers 13 residues. V lost 6 bases and J lost 0, with 11 bases in between. The germline gives CDR1 DFQATT, CDR2 SNEGSKA (reference sequence). Both a constant-region primer and a V-primer adapter served to amplify TCRs across roughly 22 PCR cycles. In TCRdb, the reads were re-called with MiXCR into one record per CDR3 protein. The sample includes approximately 52,000 distinct CDR3 sequences, roughly a third seen only once; the top ten take 7.5% to 9.5%. The time point here: after trial treatment. Treatment noted: LDRT plus nivolumab, ipilimumab, low-dose cyclophosphamide and aspirin (RACIN trial). This clonotype has a count of ten or more.

The V and J genes are TRBV20-1 and TRBJ2-5; D is uncertain. Sequenced material: PBMCs, taken after low-dose radiotherapy plus immunotherapy. The source is a male donor with rectosigmoid adenocarcinoma. CDR3 coding DNA: TGCAGTGCGACTCCAAAGTACCAAGAGACCCAGTACTTC. Protein sequence: CSATPKYQETQYF.